One and the same sample provided the 21 T cell receptor beta chains below, sequenced in a study of identifying expanded T cells in peripheral blood. TCRdb's table, derived via immunoSEQ multiplex PCR, lists solely in-frame clones and lacks some. Counted here are about 82,000 clones, approximately 90% occurring once; the ten biggest clones make up approximately 7%. The sequenced sample was blood. The receptors were gathered from a person between 18 and 75 years old in good health.

This CDR3 is CAWKVVGGETQYF. CDR3 DNA sequence: TGTGCCTGGAAGGTCGTCGGGGGAGAGACCCAGTACTTC. J is TRBJ2-5 and V is TRBV30; TRBD2 is a possible D gene (6 bases). The germline CDR1 and CDR2 sequences are GTSNPN and SVGIG (reference sequence). The CDR3 is 13 residues long. Trimming shortened V by 4 bases and J by 4 bases, and 13 bases separated the two germline ends.

The chain combines TRBV7-2 with TRBJ2-7; the D gene is possibly TRBD2 (5 bases). V shed 4 bases and J shed 6 bases, with 13 bases lying between them. The CDR3 extends over 13 amino acids. In germline, CDR1 is SGHTA, CDR2 FQGNSA. CDR3 sequence reads: CASSSIVATEQYF. The CDR3 DNA sequence: TGTGCCAGCAGCTCTATTGTAGCGACCGAGCAGTACTTC.

The chain uses TRBV2 and TRBJ1-3; D is uncertain. The germline gives CDR1 SNHLY, CDR2 FYNNEI. Trimming removed 3 bases from V and 0 bases from J, with 6 bases in between. CDR3 length: 14 amino acids. CDR3 region: CASSDGHSGNTIYF. In DNA form, the CDR3 reads TGTGCCAGCAGTGATGGGCACTCTGGAAACACCATATATTTT.

The gene calls are TRBV13 and TRBJ2-2; 11 nucleotides align to TRBD1. Germline V gene data show CDR1 as PRHDT and CDR2 as FYEKMQ (reference sequence). This CDR3 has 18 amino acids. The V gene end was trimmed by 5 bases and the J gene end by 3 bases; junction bases not matched to a gene: 11. CDR3 nucleotides: TGTGCCAGCAGCGCCCAACAGGGGACAGGGGGACACACCGGGGAGCTGTTTTTT. Its translation is CASSAQQGTGGHTGELFF.

The rearrangement uses TRBV6-1 and TRBJ1-1, with D possibly being TRBD1 (5 bases). This CDR3 has 12 residues. The V gene's germline CDR1 is MNHNS and CDR2 SASEGT. Trimming shortened V by 6 bases and J by 2 bases, and 7 bases separated the two germline ends. CDR3 in DNA: TGTGCCAGCAGCCAGGGAAACACTGAAGCTTTCTTT. Its translation: CASSQGNTEAFF.

V and J are TRBV7-6 and TRBJ2-7; 8 bases map to TRBD2. After removal of 4 bases from V and 2 bases from J, the junction contained 4 bases not matched to a gene. This CDR3 region has 14 residues. From germline, CDR1 is SGHVS and CDR2 FNYEAQ. In DNA, the CDR3 is TGTGCCAGCAGCTCACTAGCGGAAGCCTACGAGCAGTACTTC. Its translation is CASSSLAEAYEQYF.

This clone came up once. The CDR3 protein is CASSLEAGRRANGYTF. The CDR3 nucleotides read TGCGCCAGCAGCTTGGAGGCGGGACGAAGGGCAAATGGCTACACCTTC. This sequence joins TRBV5-1 and TRBJ1-2, with D possibly matching TRBD1 (5 bases). The V gene's germline CDR1 is SGHRS and CDR2 YFSETQ. V shed 0 bases and J shed 6 bases, with 18 bases lying between them. The CDR3 is 16 residues long.

The chain links TRBV9 to TRBJ2-1; 7 positions agree with TRBD2. Looked up from germline, CDR1 is SGDLS and CDR2 is YYNGEE. The V gene end was trimmed by 2 bases and the J gene end by 8 bases; junction bases not matched to a gene: 7. This CDR3 is 14 amino acids long. This CDR3 reads CASSVGTKGDEQFF. The DNA for the CDR3 is TGTGCCAGCAGCGTGGGGACTAAGGGCGATGAGCAGTTCTTC.

This sequence joins TRBV19 and TRBJ2-5, with TRBD2 matching over 8 bases. V was pared by 3 bases and J by 5 bases, with 5 bases of the junction left unmatched. CDR1 and CDR2 (germline): LNHDA, SQIVND (reference sequence). The CDR3 loop spans 14 amino acids. The CDR3 nucleotides read TGTGCCAGTAGTATTTGGACTAGCCACGAGACCCAGTACTTC. Translated: CASSIWTSHETQYF.

This sequence joins TRBV27 and TRBJ1-2, with a possible D match to TRBD1 (5 bases). The germline V and J ends were trimmed by 6 bases and 8 bases, with 16 bases remaining between them. CDR3 length equals 13 residues. Germline V gives CDR1 MNHEY, CDR2 SMNVEV (reference sequence). DNA for the CDR3: TGTGCCAGCAGCCCGACAGCCTTTAAGGGCTACACCTTC. It is translated as CASSPTAFKGYTF.

A single count supports this clone. The genes are TRBV4-3 and TRBJ2-1; TRBD2 aligns across 9 bases. The trim removed 6 bases at V and 2 bases at J, leaving 2 bases unmatched. Germline V gene lookup returns CDR1 LGHNA and CDR2 YSLEER. The CDR3 totals 14 residues. Written as DNA, the CDR3 is TGCGCCAGCAGAGCGGGAGGAACCTACAATGAGCAGTTCTTC. Translated, it gives CASRAGGTYNEQFF.

This rearrangement joins TRBV5-1 to TRBJ1-2; no definite D call. V was cut by 6 bases and J by 1 base, with 19 bases left in between. CDR1 is SGHRS and CDR2 is YFSETQ in the germline V gene. CDR3 length: 16 amino acids. The CDR3 here is CASMARPSNFNYGYTF. The CDR3, as DNA: TGCGCCAGCATGGCCCGGCCTTCAAACTTTAACTATGGCTACACCTTC.

V is TRBV5-1 and J is TRBJ1-1, with 8 bases matching TRBD1. Germline loops: CDR1 SGHRS, CDR2 YFSETQ. J lost 11 bases, V lost 3 bases, and 9 bases had no gene match. The CDR3 totals 13 residues. In DNA form, the CDR3 reads TGCGCCAGCAGCTGGGACAGACAGGGGAAGGCTTTCTTT. Protein sequence: CASSWDRQGKAFF. The whole variable domain, filled in from reference TRBV5-1 and TRBJ1-1, reads KAGVTQTPRYLIKTRGQQVTLSCSPISGHRSVSWYQQTPGQGLQFLFEYFSETQRNKGNFPGRFSGRQFSNSRSEMNVSTLELGDSALYLCASSWDRQGKAFFGQGTRLTVV.

The V call is TRBV9, the J call TRBJ2-1; D is unresolved. Germline values: CDR1 SGDLS, CDR2 YYNGEE. V was cut by 0 bases and J by 7 bases, with 8 bases left in between. CDR3 length: 13 amino acids. In DNA form, the CDR3 reads TGTGCCAGCAGCGTAGCCGACCAAAATGAGCAGTTCTTC. Translation gives CASSVADQNEQFF.

The chain employs TRBV5-1 and TRBJ2-3; a possible D gene is TRBD1 (6 bases). V was cut by 0 bases and J by 2 bases, with 10 bases left in between. Germline V gene lookup returns CDR1 SGHRS and CDR2 YFSETQ. The CDR3 is 15 amino acids. The CDR3 sequence is CASSLGDTTTDTQYF. The CDR3 coding sequence is TGCGCCAGCAGCTTGGGGGACACTACCACAGATACGCAGTATTTT.

This clone came up once. The genes are TRBV19 and TRBJ2-1; 13 positions match TRBD2. The V segment lost 6 bases and the J segment 6 bases; nucleotides outside the gene matches: 2. The CDR3 is made up of 14 amino acids. Germline CDR1 LNHDA, CDR2 SQIVND (reference sequence). CDR3 residues: CASRRTSGSNEQFF. CDR3 sequence (DNA): TGTGCCAGTAGACGGACTAGCGGGAGCAATGAGCAGTTCTTC.

Many counts were recorded for this clone. V usage is TRBV6-4 and J usage is TRBJ1-5; D call uncertain. CDR3 length: 14 amino acids. With 3 bases removed from V and 4 bases from J, the gap between germline ends came to 10 bases. Germline V gene data show CDR1 as MRHNA and CDR2 as SNTAGT. CDR3 nucleotide sequence: TGTGCCAGCAGTGAGGGCCCAGCGAATCAGCCCCAGCATTTT. Residues: CASSEGPANQPQHF.

The V and J genes are TRBV5-1 and TRBJ2-3; a weak D match, TRBD1 (6 bases). The CDR3 extends over 14 amino acids. The germline gives CDR1 SGHRS, CDR2 YFSETQ. Trimming left V 0 bases short and J 3 bases short, with 8 bases between. DNA of the CDR3: TGCGCCAGCAGCTTGGACAGGGAGACAGATACGCAGTATTTT. This sequence encodes CASSLDRETDTQYF.

This clone was detected only once. The gene calls are TRBV6-6 and TRBJ1-3, with 9 bases that match TRBD1. The CDR3 covers 16 residues. Germline lookup yields CDR1 MNHNY and CDR2 SVGAGI (reference sequence). Unmatched junction bases numbered 4, after V lost 0 bases and J lost 4 bases. CDR3 amino acids: CASSYSGTGSGNTIYF. In nucleotides, the CDR3 is TGTGCCAGCAGTTACTCAGGGACAGGGTCCGGAAACACCATATATTTT.

The chain uses TRBV5-1 and TRBJ1-1, with D maybe TRBD1 (5 bases). This CDR3 is 15 amino acids long. Germline V gene lookup returns CDR1 SGHRS and CDR2 YFSETQ. Between the trimmed V and J ends, which lost 4 bases and 0 bases, there was a span of 13 bases. Written as DNA, the CDR3 is TGCGCCAGCAGCCCCGGACACACCATGAACACTGAAGCTTTCTTT. It yields the protein CASSPGHTMNTEAFF.

The chain has TRBV27 and TRBJ2-7, with 10 bases identical to TRBD1. Looked up from germline, CDR1 is MNHEY and CDR2 is SMNVEV (reference sequence). The CDR3 spans 15 residues. Germline trimming cut 5 bases from V and 5 bases from J; bases unmatched to any gene: 9. The DNA of the CDR3 is TGTGCCAGCAGTGACGGGACAGGGGTGAGTCACGAGCAGTACTTC. Amino acids: CASSDGTGVSHEQYF.